These 10 T cell receptor beta chains came from one sample sequenced in a study of blood T cell repertoires in COVID-19. Method: immunoSEQ multiplex PCR; TCRdb's copy keeps in-frame clones and lacks some. The data show over 150,000 clones, with about 90% seen just once and around 7% held by the top ten. Sequencing used PBMCs or T cells enriched from blood (not recorded which). These receptors all stem from a woman in her fifties or sixties who had recovered from COVID-19.

The chain combines TRBV5-4 with TRBJ2-3; TRBD2 is a possible D gene (5 bases). The ends were cut back, 0 bases at V and 0 bases at J, with 8 bases in the middle. There are 15 residues in the CDR3. Germline CDR1 and CDR2: SGHNT and YYREEE (reference sequence). In DNA, the CDR3 is TGTGCCAGCAGCTTGGCTGGCGGGAGCACAGATACGCAGTATTTT. It specifies CASSLAGGSTDTQYF.

The rearrangement links TRBV7-9 to TRBJ2-6; no definite D call. CDR1 is SEHNR, CDR2 FQNEAQ, per germline (reference sequence). The CDR3 contains 15 residues. Between the trimmed V and J ends, which lost 2 bases and 2 bases, there was a span of 7 bases. The CDR3 protein is CASSLIAAGANVLTF. In DNA, the CDR3 is TGTGCCAGCAGCTTAATAGCAGCTGGGGCCAACGTCCTGACTTTC.

V and J are TRBV6-5 and TRBJ2-1; 7 nucleotides match TRBD1. The germline V gene encodes CDR1 MNHEY and CDR2 SVGAGI. This CDR3 has 15 amino acids. V shed 6 bases, J shed 3 bases, and the junction held 8 bases outside the gene matches. CDR3 DNA sequence: TGTGCCAGCAGACGTACGAGACAGGGCTACAATGAGCAGTTCTTC. It codes for CASRRTRQGYNEQFF.

This sequence joins TRBV6-2 or TRBV6-3 and TRBJ2-7, with TRBD2 as a possible D gene (5 bases). The CDR3 totals 18 residues. CDR1 is MNHEY, CDR2 SVGEGT, per germline. Trimming stripped 0 bases from V and 2 bases from J, with 20 bases between. The CDR3 reads CASSYSQSGRPGTYEQYF. In nucleotides, the CDR3 is TGTGCCAGCAGTTACTCCCAAAGCGGTAGGCCAGGCACCTACGAGCAGTACTTC.

The rearrangement uses TRBV27 and TRBJ2-5, with D uncertain. This CDR3 region has 11 residues. V lost 4 bases to trimming and J lost 5 bases, with 5 bases between them. In germline, CDR1 is MNHEY, CDR2 SMNVEV (reference sequence). The CDR3 is CASSSKETQYF. CDR3 sequence (DNA): TGTGCCAGCAGTTCTAAGGAGACCCAGTACTTC.

This chain joins TRBV29-1 and TRBJ1-1, with 8 bases that match TRBD1. Trimming took 7 bases from V and 11 from J; bases not matched to a gene: 12. This CDR3 contains 12 residues. The germline gives CDR1 SQVTM, CDR2 ANQGSEA. This CDR3 reads CSASTGAPGAFF. DNA for the CDR3: TGCAGCGCCTCGACAGGGGCGCCCGGTGCTTTCTTT.

The chain is built from TRBV11-2 and TRBJ2-1; 7 nucleotides agree with TRBD1. This CDR3 contains 15 residues. Per germline, CDR1 SGHAT and CDR2 FQNNGV. Trimming took 1 base from V and 7 from J; bases not matched to a gene: 7. CDR3 loop: CASSLAGQVINEQFF. CDR3 bases: TGTGCCAGCAGCTTAGCCGGACAGGTTATAAATGAGCAGTTCTTC.

The chain has TRBV14 and TRBJ2-1; 7 nucleotides agree with TRBD2. The CDR3 sequence is 15 residues long. V was pared by 2 bases and J by 4 bases, with 5 bases of the junction left unmatched. From germline, CDR1 is SGHDN and CDR2 FVKESK. The chain's CDR3 is CASSQSGRGYNEQFF. CDR3 bases: TGTGCCAGCAGCCAAAGTGGGAGGGGTTACAATGAGCAGTTCTTC.

This chain joins TRBV5-1 and TRBJ2-7; TRBD2 is a possible D gene (7 bases). Trimming pared 3 bases from V and 4 bases from J, leaving 17 bases between. The germline V gene encodes CDR1 SGHRS and CDR2 YFSETQ. This CDR3 spans 15 amino acids. The CDR3 DNA is TGCGCCAGCAGCTCTGGGGGCGGGAGAGCGTACGAGCAGTACTTC. Encoded protein: CASSSGGGRAYEQYF.

The sample holds many counts of this clone. The CDR3 loop is CATSRGGTVVASPLHF. In DNA form, the CDR3 reads TGTGCCACCAGCCGTGGAGGGACCGTGGTAGCTTCACCCCTCCACTTT. V is TRBV15 and J is TRBJ1-6, with a tentative D call TRBD1 (5 bases). V was clipped by 5 bases and J by 9 bases, with 20 bases between them. The CDR3 is 16 residues long. Germline V lookup: CDR1 LNHNV, CDR2 YYDKDF (reference sequence).